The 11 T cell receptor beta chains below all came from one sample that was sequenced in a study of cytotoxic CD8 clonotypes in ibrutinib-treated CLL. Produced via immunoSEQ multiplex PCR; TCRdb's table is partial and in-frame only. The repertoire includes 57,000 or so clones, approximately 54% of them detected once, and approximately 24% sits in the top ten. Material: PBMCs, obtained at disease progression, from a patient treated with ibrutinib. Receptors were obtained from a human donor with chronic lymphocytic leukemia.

Here the CDR3 DNA reads TGTGCCAGCAGCTTAGGGACAGGGTACACAGATACGCAGTATTTT. Its protein product is CASSLGTGYTDTQYF. V gene TRBV7-7 combines with J gene TRBJ2-3, with 8 bases lining up with TRBD1. Germline CDR1 and CDR2: SSHAT and FNYEAQ (reference sequence). V lost 1 base to trimming and J lost 2 bases; unmatched junction nucleotides: 2. The CDR3 loop spans 15 amino acids.

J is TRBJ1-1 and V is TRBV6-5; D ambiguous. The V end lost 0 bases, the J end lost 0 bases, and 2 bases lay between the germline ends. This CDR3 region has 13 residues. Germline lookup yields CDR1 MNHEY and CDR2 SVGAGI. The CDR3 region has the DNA TGTGCCAGCAGTTACTCGGTGAACACTGAAGCTTTCTTT. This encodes CASSYSVNTEAFF.

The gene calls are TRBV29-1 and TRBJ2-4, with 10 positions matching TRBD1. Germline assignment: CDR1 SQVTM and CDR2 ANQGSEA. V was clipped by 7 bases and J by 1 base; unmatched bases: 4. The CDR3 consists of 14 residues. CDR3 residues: CSAGQGYAKNIQYF. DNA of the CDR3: TGCAGCGCGGGACAGGGGTATGCCAAAAACATTCAGTACTTC.

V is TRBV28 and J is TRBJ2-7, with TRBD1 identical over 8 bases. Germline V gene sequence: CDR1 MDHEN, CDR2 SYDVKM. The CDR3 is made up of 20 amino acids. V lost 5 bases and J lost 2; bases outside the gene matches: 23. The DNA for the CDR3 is TGTGCCAGCAGTAAAAGGGTCCGGACAGGGAAGGAATCTTGGGCCTACGAGCAGTACTTC. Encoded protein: CASSKRVRTGKESWAYEQYF.

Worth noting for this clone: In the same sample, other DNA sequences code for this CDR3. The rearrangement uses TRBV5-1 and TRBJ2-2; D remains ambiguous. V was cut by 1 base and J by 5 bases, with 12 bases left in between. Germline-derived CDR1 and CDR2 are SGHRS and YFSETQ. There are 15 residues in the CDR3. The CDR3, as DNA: TGCGCCAGCAGCTTGAGTGCTACCGGGACCGGGGAGCTGTTTTTT. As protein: CASSLSATGTGELFF.

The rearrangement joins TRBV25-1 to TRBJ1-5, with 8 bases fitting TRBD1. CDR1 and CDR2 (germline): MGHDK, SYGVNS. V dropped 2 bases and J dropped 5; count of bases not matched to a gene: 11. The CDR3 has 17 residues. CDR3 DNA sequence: TGTGCCAGCAGTGAACATGGACAGGGCTTGCTTGATCAGCCCCAGCATTTT. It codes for CASSEHGQGLLDQPQHF. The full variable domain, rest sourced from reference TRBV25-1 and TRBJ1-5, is EADIYQTPRYLVIGTGKKITLECSQTMGHDKMYWYQQDPGMELHLIHYSYGVNSTEKGDLSSESTVSRIRTEHFPLTLESARPSHTSQYLCASSEHGQGLLDQPQHFGDGTRLSIL.

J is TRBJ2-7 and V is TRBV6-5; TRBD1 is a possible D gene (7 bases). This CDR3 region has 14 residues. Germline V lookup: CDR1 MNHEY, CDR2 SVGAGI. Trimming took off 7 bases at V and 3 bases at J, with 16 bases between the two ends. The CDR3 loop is CASIRGPGSYEQYF. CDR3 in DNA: TGTGCCAGCATAAGGGGGCCCGGGAGCTACGAGCAGTACTTC.

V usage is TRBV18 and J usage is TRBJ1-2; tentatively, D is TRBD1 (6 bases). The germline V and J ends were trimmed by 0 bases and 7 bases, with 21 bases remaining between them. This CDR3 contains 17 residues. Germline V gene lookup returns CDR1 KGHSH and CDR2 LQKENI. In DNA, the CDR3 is TGTGCCAGCTCACCACCAGCAACGGTAGGGGGACTCTCTGGCTACACCTTC. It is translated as CASSPPATVGGLSGYTF.

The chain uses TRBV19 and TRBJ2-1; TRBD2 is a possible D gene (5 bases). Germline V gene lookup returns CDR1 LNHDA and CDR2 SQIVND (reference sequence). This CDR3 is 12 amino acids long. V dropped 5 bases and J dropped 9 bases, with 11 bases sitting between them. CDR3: CASSETRGEQFF. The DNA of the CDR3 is TGTGCCAGTAGTGAGACACGGGGTGAGCAGTTCTTC.

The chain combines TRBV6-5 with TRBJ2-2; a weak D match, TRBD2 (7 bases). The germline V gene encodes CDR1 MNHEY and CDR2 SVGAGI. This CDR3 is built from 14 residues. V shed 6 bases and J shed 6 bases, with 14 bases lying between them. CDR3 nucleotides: TGTGCCAGCAGCGGACTAGGGGGGGCCGGGGAGCTGTTTTTT. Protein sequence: CASSGLGGAGELFF.

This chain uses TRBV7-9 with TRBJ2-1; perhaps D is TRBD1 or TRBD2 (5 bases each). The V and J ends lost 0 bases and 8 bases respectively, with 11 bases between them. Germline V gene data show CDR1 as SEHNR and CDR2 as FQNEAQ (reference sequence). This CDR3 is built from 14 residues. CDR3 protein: CASSLAGGTYEQFF. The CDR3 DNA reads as TGTGCCAGCAGCTTAGCTGGGGGTACGTATGAGCAGTTCTTC.